This T cell receptor (beta chain) was identified in a study of T-cell reconstitution after alpha-beta-depleted transplantation in children (dated by TCRdb to the mid-2010s). Regarding the complete study: Using TCR repertoire profiling, the study quantitatively followed how T-cell immune reconstitution unfolded in children after TCRalphabeta/CD19-depleted allogeneic hematopoietic cell transplantation. The research as a whole found: In some patients, the high TCRbeta diversity seen at day 60 was put down to recipient T cells and intrathymic progenitors that had survived conditioning. The apparently early alphabetaT-cell count recovery about two months after transplant was reportedly dependent on only several hundred rapidly expanded clones derived from non-depleted graft cells. Over the following months the frequencies of hyperexpanded clones went down, and after one year T-cell counts and TCRbeta diversity were mostly credited to newly produced T cells.

A remark on this clonotype: What this receptor recognizes is not known. One base away there is no much larger clone; base qualities are not given.

For CDR1 and CDR2, the germline V gene lists MGHRA and YSYEKL. The CDR3 sequence holds 16 residues, the cysteine and phenylalanine included. The CDR3 DNA has 48 bases and is translated from base 1. The junction shows trimming of 3 bases on V and 1 base on J, and the gene matches do not reach 8 bases of it. What the treatment or condition label conveys for this sample: allogeneic hematopoietic cell transplantation with graft depleted of TCRalphabeta T cells and CD19 B cells. TCRalphabeta/CD19-depleted allogeneic hematopoietic cell grafts were given to the transplant recipients, all of whom were children. The library came from PCR. Sequenced on an Illumina HiSeq 2500. Molecular barcoding was employed in the preparation of TCR libraries, with unique molecular identifiers being used to normalize TCRbeta repertoire quantification. The public sequencing data were trimmed at Q25 with fastp and processed into clonotypes with MiXCR by TCRdb, which kept only in-frame beta chains. Identical CDR3 protein sequences are pooled into one entry, listed with their most common genes and DNA. The sample table contains about a million distinct CDR3 sequences; only one count was recorded for roughly 31% of them. Over 25% of the sample is held by the ten biggest clonotypes.

The clonotype was recovered from a boy younger than two who had a stem cell transplant for SCID, so the T cells may come from the graft donor. This sequence uses TRBV4-1 and TRBJ1-1; 7 bases in between match TRBD1. The sequenced sample was PBMCs, mostly from graft donor cells, obtained 360 days after TCRalphabeta/CD19-depleted stem cell transplant. The DNA reads TGCGCCAGCAGCCATGGGACAGCCTTGACGAACACTGAAGCTTTCTTT. Translated, this is CASSHGTALTNTEAFF.